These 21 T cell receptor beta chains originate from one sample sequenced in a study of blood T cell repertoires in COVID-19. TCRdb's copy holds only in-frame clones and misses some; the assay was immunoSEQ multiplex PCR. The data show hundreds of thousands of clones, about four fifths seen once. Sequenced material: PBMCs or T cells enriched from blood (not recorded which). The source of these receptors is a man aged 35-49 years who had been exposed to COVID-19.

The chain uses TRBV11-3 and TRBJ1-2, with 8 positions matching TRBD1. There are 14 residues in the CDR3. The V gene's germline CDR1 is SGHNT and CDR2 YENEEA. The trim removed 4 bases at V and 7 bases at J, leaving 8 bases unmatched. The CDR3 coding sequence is TGTGCCAGCAGCTCTTTTCAGGGGGCTGGTGGCTACACCTTC. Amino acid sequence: CASSSFQGAGGYTF.

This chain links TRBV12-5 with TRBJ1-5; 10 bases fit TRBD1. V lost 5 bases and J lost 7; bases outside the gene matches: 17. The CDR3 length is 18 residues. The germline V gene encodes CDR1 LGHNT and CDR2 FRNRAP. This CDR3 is CASGIDRGLVSIGQPQHF. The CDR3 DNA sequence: TGTGCTAGTGGTATCGACAGGGGGCTCGTATCGATTGGACAGCCCCAGCATTTT.

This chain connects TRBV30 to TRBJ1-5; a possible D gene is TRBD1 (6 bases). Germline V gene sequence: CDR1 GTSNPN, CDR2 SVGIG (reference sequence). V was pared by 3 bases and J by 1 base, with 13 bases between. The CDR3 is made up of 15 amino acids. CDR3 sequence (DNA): TGTGCCTGGAGCAGATACAGGGCCAGCAATCAGCCCCAGCATTTT. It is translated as CAWSRYRASNQPQHF.

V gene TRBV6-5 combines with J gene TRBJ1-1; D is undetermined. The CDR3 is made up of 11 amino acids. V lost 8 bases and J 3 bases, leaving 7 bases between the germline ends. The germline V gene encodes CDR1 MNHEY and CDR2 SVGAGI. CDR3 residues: CASPGDTEAFF. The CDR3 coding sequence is TGTGCCAGCCCCGGGGACACTGAAGCTTTCTTT.

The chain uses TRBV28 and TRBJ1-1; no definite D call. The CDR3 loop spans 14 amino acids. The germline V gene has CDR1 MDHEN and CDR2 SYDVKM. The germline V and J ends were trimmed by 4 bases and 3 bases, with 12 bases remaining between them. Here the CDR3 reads CASSSSTGYTEAFF. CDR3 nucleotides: TGTGCCAGCAGTTCCTCCACGGGATACACTGAAGCTTTCTTT.

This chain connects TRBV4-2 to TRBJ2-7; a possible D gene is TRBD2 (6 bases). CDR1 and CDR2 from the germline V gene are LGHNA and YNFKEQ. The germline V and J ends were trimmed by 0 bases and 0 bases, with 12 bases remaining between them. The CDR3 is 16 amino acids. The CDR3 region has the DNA TGTGCCAGCAGCCAAGATGGGTTAGCGGCCTCCTACGAGCAGTACTTC. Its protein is CASSQDGLAASYEQYF.

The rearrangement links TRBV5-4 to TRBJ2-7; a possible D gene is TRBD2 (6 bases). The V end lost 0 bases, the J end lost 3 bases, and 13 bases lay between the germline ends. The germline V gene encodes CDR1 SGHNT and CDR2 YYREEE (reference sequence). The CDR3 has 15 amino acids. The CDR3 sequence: CASSLVGRGNYEQYF. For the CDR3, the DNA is TGTGCCAGCAGCTTGGTAGGTCGCGGGAACTACGAGCAGTACTTC.

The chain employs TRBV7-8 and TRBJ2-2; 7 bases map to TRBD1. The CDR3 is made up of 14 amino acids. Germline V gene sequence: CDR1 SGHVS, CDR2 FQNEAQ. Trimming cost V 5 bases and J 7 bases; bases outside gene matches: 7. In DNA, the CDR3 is TGTGCCAGCAGCCAGAATCGACAGGGCGGGGAGCTGTTTTTT. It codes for CASSQNRQGGELFF.

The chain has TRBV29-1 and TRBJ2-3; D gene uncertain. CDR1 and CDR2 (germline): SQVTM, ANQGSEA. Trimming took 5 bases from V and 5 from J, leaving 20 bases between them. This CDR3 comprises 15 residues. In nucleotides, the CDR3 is TGCAGCGTTCACTTGTTGTCATCTCCGGGAGATACGCAGTATTTT. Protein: CSVHLLSSPGDTQYF.

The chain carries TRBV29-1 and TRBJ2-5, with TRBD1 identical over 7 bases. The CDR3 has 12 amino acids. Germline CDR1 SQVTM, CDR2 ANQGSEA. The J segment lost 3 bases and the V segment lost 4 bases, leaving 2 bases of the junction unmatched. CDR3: CSVGGQKETQYF. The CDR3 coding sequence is TGCAGCGTTGGGGGACAGAAAGAGACCCAGTACTTC.

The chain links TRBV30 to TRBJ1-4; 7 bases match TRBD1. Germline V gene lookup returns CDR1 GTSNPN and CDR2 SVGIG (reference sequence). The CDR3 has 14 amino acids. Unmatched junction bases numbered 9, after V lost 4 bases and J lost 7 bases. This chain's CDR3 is CAWTKTGLGEKLFF. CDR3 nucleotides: TGTGCCTGGACCAAGACAGGGTTAGGTGAAAAACTGTTTTTT.

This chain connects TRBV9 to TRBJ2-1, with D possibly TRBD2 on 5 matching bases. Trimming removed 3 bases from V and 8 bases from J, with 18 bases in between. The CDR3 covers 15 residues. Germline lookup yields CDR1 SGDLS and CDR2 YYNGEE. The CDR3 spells CASSALGGVSDEQFF. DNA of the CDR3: TGTGCCAGCAGCGCACTAGGTGGGGTGTCAGATGAGCAGTTCTTC.

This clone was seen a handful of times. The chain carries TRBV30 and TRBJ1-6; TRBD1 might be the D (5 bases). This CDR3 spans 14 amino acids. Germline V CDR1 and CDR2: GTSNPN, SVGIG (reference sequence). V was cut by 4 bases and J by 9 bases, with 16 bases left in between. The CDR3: CAWTQTNQGSPLHF. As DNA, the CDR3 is TGTGCCTGGACACAAACGAATCAGGGTTCACCCCTCCACTTT. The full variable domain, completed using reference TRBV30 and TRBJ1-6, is SQTIHQWPATLVQPVGSPLSLECTVEGTSNPNLYWYRQAAGRGLQLLFYSVGIGQISSEVPQNLSASRPQDRQFILSSKKLLLSDSGFYLCAWTQTNQGSPLHFGNGTRLTVT.

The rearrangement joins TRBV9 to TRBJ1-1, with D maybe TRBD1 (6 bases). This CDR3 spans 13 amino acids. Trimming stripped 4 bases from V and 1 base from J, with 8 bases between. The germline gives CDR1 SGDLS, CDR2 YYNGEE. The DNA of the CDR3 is TGTGCCAGCAGCCAGGGGCGGAACACTGAAGCTTTCTTT. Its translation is CASSQGRNTEAFF.

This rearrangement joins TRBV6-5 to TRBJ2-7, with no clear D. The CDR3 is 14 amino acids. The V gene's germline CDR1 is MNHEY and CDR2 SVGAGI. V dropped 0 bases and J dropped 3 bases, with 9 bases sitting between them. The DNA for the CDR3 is TGTGCCAGCAGTTACTCTGGCAACCTCTACGAGCAGTACTTC. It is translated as CASSYSGNLYEQYF.

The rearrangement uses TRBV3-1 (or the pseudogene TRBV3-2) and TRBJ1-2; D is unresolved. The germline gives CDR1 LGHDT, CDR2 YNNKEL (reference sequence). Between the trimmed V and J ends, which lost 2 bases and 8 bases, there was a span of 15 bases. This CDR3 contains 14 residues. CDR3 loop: CASSQRVASGGYTF. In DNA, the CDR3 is TGTGCCAGCAGCCAACGGGTCGCCTCCGGGGGCTACACCTTC.

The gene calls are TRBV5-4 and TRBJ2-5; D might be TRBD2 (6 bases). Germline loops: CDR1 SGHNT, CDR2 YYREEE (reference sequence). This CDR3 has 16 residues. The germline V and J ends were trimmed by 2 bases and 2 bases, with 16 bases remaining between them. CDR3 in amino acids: CASSLGGVGAQETQYF. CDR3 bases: TGTGCCAGCAGCTTAGGCGGGGTAGGGGCTCAAGAGACCCAGTACTTC.

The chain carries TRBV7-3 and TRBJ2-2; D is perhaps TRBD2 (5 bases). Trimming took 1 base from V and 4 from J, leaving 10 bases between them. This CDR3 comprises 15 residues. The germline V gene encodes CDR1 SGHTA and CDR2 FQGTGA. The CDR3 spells CASSLNEGFTGELFF. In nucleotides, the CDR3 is TGTGCCAGCAGCTTAAATGAGGGTTTCACCGGGGAGCTGTTTTTT. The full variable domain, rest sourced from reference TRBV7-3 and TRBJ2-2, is GAGVSQTPSNKVTEKGKYVELRCDPISGHTALYWYRQSLGQGPEFLIYFQGTGAADDSGLPNDRFFAVRPEGSVSTLKIQRTERGDSAVYLCASSLNEGFTGELFFGEGSRLTVL.

The CDR3 DNA sequence: TGTGCCAGCGGCACGGGGGAGCAGTACTTC. Encoded protein: CASGTGEQYF. This sequence joins TRBV19 and TRBJ2-7; a possible D gene is TRBD2 (5 bases). Germline V lookup: CDR1 LNHDA, CDR2 SQIVND (reference sequence). V lost 9 bases and J 7 bases, leaving 10 bases between the germline ends. This CDR3 contains 10 residues.

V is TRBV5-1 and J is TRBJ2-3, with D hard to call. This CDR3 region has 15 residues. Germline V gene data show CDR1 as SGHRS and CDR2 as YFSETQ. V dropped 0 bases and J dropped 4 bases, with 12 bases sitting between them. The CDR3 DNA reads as TGCGCCAGCAGCTTGGTTGGCAGGTCTGCAGATACGCAGTATTTT. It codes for CASSLVGRSADTQYF.

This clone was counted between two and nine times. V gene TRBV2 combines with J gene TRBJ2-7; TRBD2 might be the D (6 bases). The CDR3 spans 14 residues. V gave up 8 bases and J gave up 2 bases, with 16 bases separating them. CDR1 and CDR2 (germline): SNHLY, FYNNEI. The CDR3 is CASRKSGLAYEQYF. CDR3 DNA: TGTGCCAGCCGGAAGAGCGGGTTGGCCTACGAGCAGTACTTC.